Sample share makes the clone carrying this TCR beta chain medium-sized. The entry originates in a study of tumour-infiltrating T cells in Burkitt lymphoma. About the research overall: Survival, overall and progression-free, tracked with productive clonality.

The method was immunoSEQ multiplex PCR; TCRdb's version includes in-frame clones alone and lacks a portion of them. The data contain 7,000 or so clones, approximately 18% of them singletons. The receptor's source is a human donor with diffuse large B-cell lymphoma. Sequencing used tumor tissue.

The CDR3 spells CATSRDPSTADPEAFF. In DNA, the CDR3 is TGTGCCACCAGCAGAGACCCCTCGACCGCAGACCCTGAAGCTTTCTTT. The V and J genes are TRBV15 and TRBJ1-1; D not resolved. The CDR3 has 16 amino acids. In germline, CDR1 is LNHNV, CDR2 YYDKDF (reference sequence). Trimming took 0 bases from V and 6 from J, leaving 17 bases between them.